These 22 T cell receptor beta chains were all obtained from the same sample, sequenced in a study of T cells after yellow fever vaccination (dated by TCRdb to the late 2010s). The sample's treatment or condition label is to be understood as: live attenuated yellow fever vaccine strain. Libraries were made using 5' RACE. The data were produced on an Illumina HiSeq 2500. TCRdb reworked the public reads: Q25 trimming with fastp, MiXCR clone assembly, productive beta chains retained. Each entry merges the rows of one CDR3 protein and shows their most common DNA and genes. A total of 100,000 to 150,000 distinct CDR3 sequences appear in this sample, more than 6% of them only once. Roughly 2.6% of the sample is held by the ten biggest clonotypes. The specimen was CD4+ T cells sorted from PBMCs, collected 10 days after the first yellow fever vaccination. The receptors originated from a man aged 18 to 29 who received the YFV17D yellow fever vaccine.

In this sample, this clonotype turned up many times. V usage is TRBV19 and J usage is TRBJ1-6; D might be TRBD1 (5 bases). This CDR3 comprises 12 residues. Germline loops: CDR1 LNHDA, CDR2 SQIVND (reference sequence). V lost 8 bases and J 8 bases, leaving 10 bases between the germline ends. CDR3 nucleotide sequence: TGTGCCAGTCGGGACCCACATTCACCCCTCCACTTT. This encodes CASRDPHSPLHF. The full variable domain, its missing parts supplied by reference TRBV19 and TRBJ1-6, is DGGITQSPKYLFRKEGQNVTLSCEQNLNHDAMYWYRQDPGQGLRLIYYSQIVNDFQKGDIAEGYSVSREKKESFPLTVTSAQKNPTAFYLCASRDPHSPLHFGNGTRLTVT.

This clonotype was picked up many times. The chain links TRBV20-1 to TRBJ2-5; 9 bases align to TRBD1. V lost 3 bases, J lost 7 bases, and 3 bases stayed unmatched. The CDR3 has 12 residues. Germline CDR1 reads DFQATT; CDR2 reads SNEGSKA (reference sequence). This CDR3 reads CSARTGGTTQYF. The DNA of the CDR3 is TGCAGTGCTAGGACAGGGGGAACGACCCAGTACTTC.

This clonotype was observed at least ten times. The chain uses TRBV3-1 and TRBJ2-2, with 7 bases identical to TRBD2. The germline gives CDR1 LGHDT, CDR2 YNNKEL (reference sequence). J lost 5 bases, V lost 4 bases, and 13 bases had no gene match. The CDR3 length is 17 residues. The chain's CDR3 is CASSPPGAGPGTGELFF. CDR3 in DNA: TGTGCCAGCAGCCCACCAGGAGCGGGGCCGGGGACCGGGGAGCTGTTTTTT.

This clonotype was seen many times. This chain links TRBV2 with TRBJ1-1; 7 bases match TRBD1. The CDR3 is 14 residues long. The germline gives CDR1 SNHLY, CDR2 FYNNEI. V shed 6 bases and J 1 base; nucleotides not matched to a gene: 5. The CDR3 protein is CASRGTVSNTEAFF. The CDR3 DNA is TGTGCCAGCAGGGGGACAGTCTCGAACACTGAAGCTTTCTTT.

This clonotype occurred many times. V gene TRBV28 combines with J gene TRBJ1-3; D remains ambiguous. Germline V gene lookup returns CDR1 MDHEN and CDR2 SYDVKM. The CDR3 covers 15 residues. Trimming took off 3 bases at V and 0 bases at J, with 9 bases between the two ends. CDR3: CASSLAVRSGNTIYF. CDR3 DNA sequence: TGTGCCAGCAGTTTGGCGGTCCGCTCTGGAAACACCATATATTTT.

The table lists this clonotype with many counts. V and J are TRBV30 and TRBJ1-4; no clear D. CDR1 is GTSNPN, CDR2 SVGIG, per germline (reference sequence). The CDR3 runs 14 residues. Trimming stripped 0 bases from V and 0 bases from J, with 5 bases between. The CDR3: CAWSVQSTNEKLFF. The CDR3 bases are TGTGCCTGGAGTGTACAGTCAACTAATGAAAAACTGTTTTTT.

This clonotype was observed at least ten times. V gene TRBV12-3 or TRBV12-4 combines with J gene TRBJ2-3; possible D gene TRBD2, 5 bases. Trimming took off 6 bases at V and 0 bases at J, with 16 bases between the two ends. The CDR3 extends over 16 amino acids. The CDR3 sequence: CASSLDSTGSTDTQYF. The CDR3 nucleotides are TGTGCCAGCAGCCTCGATTCGACGGGAAGCACAGATACGCAGTATTTT.

The gene calls are TRBV3-1 and TRBJ1-1; unclear D gene. The CDR3 has 13 amino acids. Deletions cut 1 base from V and 4 bases from J, with 7 bases between. Germline assignment: CDR1 LGHDT and CDR2 YNNKEL (reference sequence). The CDR3 is CASSQGGGTEAFF. CDR3 coding DNA: TGTGCCAGCAGCCAAGGAGGTGGCACTGAAGCTTTCTTT.

This clonotype has at least ten counts. The chain employs TRBV14 and TRBJ2-5; TRBD2 aligns across 8 bases. Germline V gene lookup returns CDR1 SGHDN and CDR2 FVKESK. This CDR3 contains 16 residues. The ends lost 1 base at V and 2 bases at J; junction bases unmatched: 6. The CDR3 is CASSQGLAGLQETQYF. The CDR3 DNA sequence: TGTGCCAGCAGCCAAGGCCTAGCGGGCCTACAAGAGACCCAGTACTTC.

This clonotype was seen ten or more times. The chain links TRBV4-1 to TRBJ1-6; no firm D call. In germline, CDR1 is MGHRA, CDR2 YSYEKL. This CDR3 spans 15 amino acids. V was pared by 2 bases and J by 7 bases, with 12 bases between. The CDR3 DNA sequence: TGCGCCAGCAGCCAATTACTGCAGGCGAATTCACCCCTCCACTTT. Amino acids: CASSQLLQANSPLHF.

This clonotype was detected many times. The chain employs TRBV5-5 and TRBJ2-5; 9 bases map to TRBD2. Looked up from germline, CDR1 is SGHKS and CDR2 is YYEKEE (reference sequence). The CDR3 spans 14 residues. V shed 4 bases and J 4 bases; nucleotides not matched to a gene: 5. The CDR3 sequence is CASSLYSGGETQYF. CDR3 DNA sequence: TGTGCCAGCAGCCTCTATAGCGGGGGAGAGACCCAGTACTTC.

On this clonotype: A read error is possible here, since a much larger clone lies one base away. V gene TRBV10-3 combines with J gene TRBJ1-5; perhaps TRBD1 as D (6 bases). The germline V and J ends were trimmed by 7 bases and 7 bases, with 11 bases remaining between them. CDR3 length: 12 amino acids. Germline CDR1 reads ENHRY; CDR2 reads SYGVKD. CDR3 coding DNA: TGTGCCATCACTGAAGGGGGACAGCCCCAGCATTTT. Amino acid sequence: CAITEGGQPQHF.

In this sample, this clonotype turned up many times. The chain recombines TRBV20-1 with TRBJ2-3; no clear D. Germline CDR1 is DFQATT and CDR2 is SNEGSKA (reference sequence). V dropped 2 bases and J dropped 5 bases, with 14 bases sitting between them. The CDR3 is made up of 14 amino acids. CDR3 DNA: TGCAGTGCTAGAACTCTAGGATTAGAAGATACGCAGTATTTT. It codes for CSARTLGLEDTQYF.

This clonotype was observed many times. The chain links TRBV7-9 to TRBJ2-4, with D possibly being TRBD2 (5 bases). Per the germline V gene, CDR1 is SEHNR and CDR2 is FQNEAQ (reference sequence). Trimming removed 7 bases from V and 0 bases from J, with 13 bases in between. The CDR3 extends over 15 amino acids. DNA of the CDR3: TGTGCCAGCACTATGGCGGGCTTAGCCAAAAACATTCAGTACTTC. The encoded protein is CASTMAGLAKNIQYF.

This clonotype was seen ten or more times. The chain joins TRBV5-1 to TRBJ1-6; D remains ambiguous. Per the germline V gene, CDR1 is SGHRS and CDR2 is YFSETQ. Trimming took off 0 bases at V and 7 bases at J, with 11 bases between the two ends. The CDR3 spans 15 residues. Written as DNA, the CDR3 is TGCGCCAGCAGCTTGGGGCCAGGCCGGAATTCACCCCTCCACTTT. Translated, it gives CASSLGPGRNSPLHF.

This clonotype was seen a few times. The gene calls are TRBV12-3 or TRBV12-4 and TRBJ1-2; D remains ambiguous. CDR3 size: 14 residues. Between the trimmed V and J ends, which lost 6 bases and 0 bases, there was a span of 11 bases. The CDR3: CASRREGANYGYTF. The CDR3 coding sequence is TGTGCCAGCAGGCGAGAGGGAGCTAACTATGGCTACACCTTC.

Ten or more counts support this clonotype. This chain joins TRBV20-1 and TRBJ2-3; 10 bases line up with TRBD2. V dropped 6 bases and J dropped 7; count of bases not matched to a gene: 10. This CDR3 is built from 14 residues. Germline V lookup: CDR1 DFQATT, CDR2 SNEGSKA (reference sequence). The CDR3 bases are TGCAGTGCCAGCCTAGCGGGGGCCTTGCATACGCAGTATTTT. Protein sequence: CSASLAGALHTQYF.

There are a few counts of this clonotype. V is TRBV7-3 and J is TRBJ2-3; D is ambiguous. Trimming removed 4 bases from V and 2 bases from J, with 4 bases in between. Germline V CDR1 and CDR2: SGHTA, FQGTGA. This CDR3 contains 12 residues. The CDR3 nucleotides are TGTGCCAGCAGCTATGACACAGATACGCAGTATTTT. It yields the protein CASSYDTDTQYF.

This clonotype was detected ten times or more. The chain joins TRBV7-2 to TRBJ1-5; D not resolved. CDR1 SGHTA and CDR2 FQGNSA come from the germline V gene. V was trimmed by 8 bases and J by 8 bases, leaving 10 bases between them. There are 11 residues in the CDR3. The CDR3 here is CASLREKPQHF. In DNA, the CDR3 is TGTGCCAGCTTAAGAGAGAAGCCCCAGCATTTT.

Many counts were recorded for this clonotype. This sequence joins TRBV5-1 and TRBJ2-5; D might be TRBD2 (6 bases). CDR1 SGHRS and CDR2 YFSETQ come from the germline V gene. The CDR3 has 13 amino acids. V was shortened by 4 bases and J by 1 base, with 8 bases between the two germline ends. CDR3 nucleotides: TGCGCCAGCAGCGGCGGGGTCCAAGAGACCCAGTACTTC. This encodes CASSGGVQETQYF.

In its sample, this clonotype was seen many times. The V call is TRBV7-2, the J call TRBJ2-1, with D unclear. Germline CDR1 SGHTA, CDR2 FQGNSA. Trimming removed 0 bases at V and 7 bases at J, with 16 bases between. The CDR3 runs to 16 residues. As DNA, the CDR3 is TGTGCCAGCAGCTTAGCCCGTCTAGAAGGTGAGAATGAGCAGTTCTTC. Protein sequence: CASSLARLEGENEQFF. Filled out from reference TRBV7-2 and TRBJ2-1, the complete variable domain reads GAGVSQSPSNKVTEKGKDVELRCDPISGHTALYWYRQSLGQGLEFLIYFQGNSAPDKSGLPSDRFSAERTGGSVSTLTIQRTQQEDSAVYLCASSLARLEGENEQFFGPGTRLTVL.

Concerning this clonotype: This may stem from a read error, because a much larger clone lies one nucleotide away. The chain recombines TRBV6-1 with TRBJ1-2, with 9 bases that match TRBD1. The CDR3 has 15 residues. The germline CDR1 and CDR2 sequences are MNHNS and SASEGT. Trimming cost V 6 bases and J 5 bases; bases outside gene matches: 10. CDR3 sequence: CASRGDRESRYGYTF. In DNA, the CDR3 is TGTGCCAGCAGGGGGGACAGGGAGAGTAGGTATGGCTACACCTTC.